Listed here are 17 T cell receptor beta chains from one sample, sequenced in a study of CD8 T cells in Susac syndrome. Roughly 0.45 to 1 ug RNA was reverse transcribed with random hexamers. MiXCR, run by TCRdb on the immunoSEQ multiplex PCR reads, gives a single entry per CDR3 protein. The sample yields approximately 210,000 distinct CDR3 sequences, about 95% seen once. What was sequenced was CD4+ T cells from PBMCs. Every receptor here comes from a human donor with Susac syndrome.

This chain uses TRBV30 with TRBJ1-2; no clear D gene. V was cut by 0 bases and J by 8 bases, with 13 bases left in between. Germline lookup yields CDR1 GTSNPN and CDR2 SVGIG (reference sequence). This CDR3 has 13 residues. CDR3 in DNA: TGTGCCTGGAGTGTTAAAAAAGGCTACGGCTACACCTTC. Its translation is CAWSVKKGYGYTF.

This clonotype has just one count. The chain carries TRBV5-1 and TRBJ2-1, with D unresolved. This CDR3 is 15 amino acids long. CDR1 is SGHRS, CDR2 YFSETQ, per germline. V gave up 0 bases and J gave up 0 bases, with 7 bases separating them. For the CDR3, the DNA is TGCGCCAGCAGCTTGGTCTTCCTCTCCTACAATGAGCAGTTCTTC. Translated, it gives CASSLVFLSYNEQFF.

This clonotype was seen a single time. The chain recombines TRBV12-3 or TRBV12-4 with TRBJ1-6; 7 bases fit TRBD1. The CDR3 contains 14 residues. J gave up 10 bases and V 5 bases, and 8 bases lay outside the gene matches. This CDR3 reads CASSPGQVGSPLHF. In DNA, the CDR3 is TGTGCCAGCAGTCCAGGACAGGTGGGATCACCCCTCCACTTT.

V and J are TRBV2 and TRBJ2-3; D perhaps matches TRBD2 (6 bases). V lost 7 bases to trimming and J lost 0 bases, with 17 bases between them. The germline V gene has CDR1 SNHLY and CDR2 FYNNEI. The CDR3 loop spans 16 amino acids. The DNA of the CDR3 is TGTGCCAGCAAGCTCCGAAGCGCGGGGAGCACAGATACGCAGTATTTT. Its translation: CASKLRSAGSTDTQYF.

The chain uses TRBV7-8 and TRBJ1-1; D remains unclear. This CDR3 contains 13 residues. V was clipped by 3 bases and J by 2 bases, with 7 bases between them. From germline, CDR1 is SGHVS and CDR2 FQNEAQ. CDR3 amino acids: CASSFRTNTEAFF. Here the CDR3 DNA reads TGTGCCAGCAGCTTCCGGACCAACACTGAAGCTTTCTTT.

The V gene is TRBV6-5, the J gene TRBJ2-7, with TRBD1 as a possible D gene (6 bases). From germline, CDR1 is MNHEY and CDR2 SVGAGI. Trimming removed 0 bases from V and 2 bases from J, with 11 bases in between. The CDR3 runs to 15 residues. CDR3 residues: CASSYSPGHPYEQYF. For the CDR3, the DNA is TGTGCCAGCAGTTACTCCCCGGGACACCCCTACGAGCAGTACTTC.

The rearrangement links TRBV5-1 to TRBJ1-3; D remains ambiguous. Germline V gene lookup returns CDR1 SGHRS and CDR2 YFSETQ. The CDR3 totals 13 residues. The V and J ends lost 2 bases and 4 bases respectively, with 7 bases between them. The CDR3 spells CASSLGEGNTIYF. Here the CDR3 DNA reads TGCGCCAGCAGCTTAGGCGAAGGAAACACCATATATTTT. The complete variable domain, with remaining parts taken from reference TRBV5-1 and TRBJ1-3, reads KAGVTQTPRYLIKTRGQQVTLSCSPISGHRSVSWYQQTPGQGLQFLFEYFSETQRNKGNFPGRFSGRQFSNSRSEMNVSTLELGDSALYLCASSLGEGNTIYFGEGSWLTVV.

This sequence joins TRBV27 and TRBJ1-2; 9 positions agree with TRBD1. Germline V CDR1 and CDR2: MNHEY, SMNVEV (reference sequence). V lost 0 bases, J lost 4 bases, and 3 bases stayed unmatched. The CDR3 covers 15 residues. This CDR3 reads CASSLSPGQGYGYTF. CDR3 bases: TGTGCCAGCAGTTTATCTCCGGGACAGGGCTATGGCTACACCTTC.

J is TRBJ1-5 and V is TRBV28, with 10 bases matching TRBD1. J gave up 3 bases and V 5 bases, and 7 bases lay outside the gene matches. CDR1 and CDR2 from the germline V gene are MDHEN and SYDVKM. This CDR3 has 16 residues. The CDR3: CASSPGTGVNNQPQHF. The CDR3 DNA is TGTGCCAGCAGTCCCGGGACAGGGGTTAACAATCAGCCCCAGCATTTT. The whole variable domain, filled in from reference TRBV28 and TRBJ1-5, reads DVKVTQSSRYLVKRTGEKVFLECVQDMDHENMFWYRQDPGLGLRLIYFSYDVKMKEKGDIPEGYSVSREKKERFSLILESASTNQTSMYLCASSPGTGVNNQPQHFGDGTRLSIL.

The chain combines TRBV30 with TRBJ2-3, with TRBD1 as a possible D gene (5 bases). CDR3 size: 16 residues. With 0 bases removed from V and 3 bases from J, the gap between germline ends came to 16 bases. The germline V gene encodes CDR1 GTSNPN and CDR2 SVGIG (reference sequence). The CDR3 here is CAWSVLGPGLTDTQYF. CDR3 DNA: TGTGCCTGGAGTGTACTGGGGCCCGGCCTAACAGATACGCAGTATTTT.

The chain is built from TRBV9 and TRBJ2-2; no definite D call. V was trimmed by 0 bases and J by 5 bases, leaving 8 bases between them. The germline V gene encodes CDR1 SGDLS and CDR2 YYNGEE. The CDR3 spans 14 residues. The CDR3 here is CASSVATETGELFF. CDR3 nucleotide sequence: TGTGCCAGCAGCGTAGCTACGGAGACCGGGGAGCTGTTTTTT.

The chain links TRBV18 to TRBJ1-5; D not certain. Germline lookup yields CDR1 KGHSH and CDR2 LQKENI. V was pared by 1 base and J by 1 base, with 5 bases between. This CDR3 spans 14 amino acids. CDR3 protein: CASSPLDSNQPQHF. CDR3 sequence (DNA): TGTGCCAGCTCACCACTGGACAGCAATCAGCCCCAGCATTTT.

The V call is TRBV29-1, the J call TRBJ1-3, with TRBD1 as a possible D gene (5 bases). The V end was cut by 7 bases, the J end by 2 bases, with 9 bases between. This CDR3 contains 12 residues. From germline, CDR1 is SQVTM and CDR2 ANQGSEA. CDR3 DNA: TGCAGCGGGGCAGGGACTGGAAACACCATATATTTT. Protein: CSGAGTGNTIYF.

The chain recombines TRBV7-2 with TRBJ2-1, with 11 nucleotides matching TRBD1. J was trimmed by 7 bases and V by 5 bases; bases with no gene match: 4. Germline V CDR1 and CDR2: SGHTA, FQGNSA. The CDR3 runs 14 residues. CDR3 sequence reads: CASSIGTGGNEQFF. Here the CDR3 DNA reads TGTGCCAGCAGCATAGGGACAGGGGGTAATGAGCAGTTCTTC. The full variable domain, rest sourced from reference TRBV7-2 and TRBJ2-1, is GAGVSQSPSNKVTEKGKDVELRCDPISGHTALYWYRQSLGQGLEFLIYFQGNSAPDKSGLPSDRFSAERTGGSVSTLTIQRTQQEDSAVYLCASSIGTGGNEQFFGPGTRLTVL.

This clonotype appeared a few times. The genes are TRBV12-3 or TRBV12-4 and TRBJ1-1; D might be TRBD1 (6 bases). Trimming stripped 5 bases from V and 4 bases from J, with 14 bases between. The CDR3 is 14 residues long. Here the CDR3 reads CASSPTGGSTEAFF. CDR3 nucleotide sequence: TGTGCCAGCAGTCCCACGGGGGGCTCCACTGAAGCTTTCTTT.

V and J are TRBV20-1 and TRBJ1-1, with D possibly matching TRBD1 (5 bases). The CDR3 has 14 residues. CDR1 is DFQATT and CDR2 is SNEGSKA in the germline V gene (reference sequence). The V end was cut by 6 bases, the J end by 5 bases, with 19 bases between. CDR3 coding DNA: TGCAGTGCGACTGGTGGCAGGGCAGGGACTGAAGCTTTCTTT. Translating gives CSATGGRAGTEAFF.

V usage is TRBV30 and J usage is TRBJ1-4; D unclear. The length of the CDR3 is 14 residues. The V end was cut by 0 bases, the J end by 8 bases, with 13 bases between. Per germline, CDR1 GTSNPN and CDR2 SVGIG (reference sequence). The CDR3 DNA follows: TGTGCCTGGAGTGTACGCTCTCTGGGGGAAAAACTGTTTTTT. As protein: CAWSVRSLGEKLFF.